The present T cell receptor beta chain was sequenced within a study of T cell changes during pregnancy in multiple sclerosis. This clone was recorded only once. There are 15 residues in the CDR3. The V gene's germline CDR1 is SGHNT and CDR2 YYREEE (reference sequence). With 0 bases removed from V and 0 bases from J, the gap between germline ends came to 9 bases. The repertoire was sequenced with immunoSEQ multiplex PCR; TCRdb's copy has only in-frame clones and lacks some. The table has 45,000 to 70,000 clones, around 92% seen once. Here the sequenced sample was CD4+ T cells from peripheral blood mononuclear cells, taken after pregnancy. The receptor's source is a female donor in good health, enrolled as a control in a pregnancy study. The gene calls are TRBV5-4 and TRBJ1-2; perhaps TRBD1 as D (5 bases). CDR3 DNA sequence: TGTGCCAGCAGCTTGGGACAGTGGGCTAACTATGGCTACACCTTC. The encoded protein is CASSLGQWANYGYTF.